This T cell receptor beta chain was sequenced during a study of cytomegalovirus exposure and HLA in healthy donors. Study-level information: Genotyping of some 400 donors showed that over 80% belonged to the Caucasian-associated ancestry cluster.

Primers for the PCR totalled 60 Vbeta and 13 Jbeta. Data came from immunoSEQ multiplex PCR; TCRdb stores just in-frame clones and leaves some out. The sample yields about 120,000 clones, roughly 79% seen once. Study-wide results and limits: A later analysis found that most CMV-associated TCR beta chains appeared HLA-restricted.

On this clone itself: Its antigen is currently unknown.

The sequencing sample was made of PBMCs. The receptor's source is a young woman in good health and CMV-seronegative.

DNA of the CDR3: TGTGCCATCAGTGAGCTCCGGGACAGGGGCCCGGGGGGCTATGGCTACACCTTC. The encoded protein is CAISELRDRGPGGYGYTF. This rearrangement joins TRBV10-3 to TRBJ1-2; TRBD1 matches 10 bases. Germline CDR1 and CDR2: ENHRY and SYGVKD. CDR3 length: 18 residues. With V trimmed by 2 bases and J by 4 bases, 13 bases remained unmatched.